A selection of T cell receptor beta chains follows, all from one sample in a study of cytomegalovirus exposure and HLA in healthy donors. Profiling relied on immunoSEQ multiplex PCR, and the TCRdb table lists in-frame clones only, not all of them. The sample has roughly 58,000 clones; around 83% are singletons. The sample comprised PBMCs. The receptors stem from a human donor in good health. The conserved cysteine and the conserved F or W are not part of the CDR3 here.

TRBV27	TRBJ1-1	ASSPGQGRALNTEAF
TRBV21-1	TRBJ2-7	ASSARHQDRRPYEQY
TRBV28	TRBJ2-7	ASSEGTSGLPYEQY
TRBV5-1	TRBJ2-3	ASSLGQPTDTQY
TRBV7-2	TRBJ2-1	ASSSSGGISYNEQF
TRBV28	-	ASRSPGQSYEQY
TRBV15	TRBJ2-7	ATSRVRSRYEQY
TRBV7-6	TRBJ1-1	ASSDSGTASEAF
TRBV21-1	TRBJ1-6	ASSKRTVSYNSPLH
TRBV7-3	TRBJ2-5	ASSSSSGRAETQY
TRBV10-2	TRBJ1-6	ATSANSPLH
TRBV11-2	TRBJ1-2	ASSFRDRDAIYGYT
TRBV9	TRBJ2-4	ASSPLGASGGANIQY
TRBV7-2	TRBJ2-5	ASSLVATSGGETQY
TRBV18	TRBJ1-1	ASCLEGTEAF
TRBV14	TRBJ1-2	ASSRGIYYGYT
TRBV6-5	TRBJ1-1	ASSYTGVSSTEAF
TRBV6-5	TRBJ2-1	ASRRDEYNEQF
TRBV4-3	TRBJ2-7	ASSQDWGEWTYEQY
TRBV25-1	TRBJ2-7	ASSIHYEQY